This T cell receptor (beta chain) comes out of a study of T cell clones after liver transplantation. This clone was recorded at least ten times. Using immunoSEQ multiplex PCR, the repertoire was profiled, and TCRdb retains in-frame clones only, with some absent. The sample consists of approximately 51,000 clones, about 69% of them appearing once. The germline V gene encodes CDR1 LNHDA and CDR2 SQIVND (reference sequence). This CDR3 contains 13 residues. V dropped 4 bases and J dropped 4; count of bases not matched to a gene: 3. The source of this sequence is a human patient who received a liver transplant. Some of these T cells may belong to the graft donor. The sequencing here drew on CD4+ T cells from blood, taken approximately 54 months after liver transplant. This sequence joins TRBV19 and TRBJ1-2; 7 bases map to TRBD1. The CDR3 region has the DNA TGTGCCAGTAGTAAACAGGGGAGCTATGGCTACACCTTC. It translates to CASSKQGSYGYTF.